The rows below give T cell receptor beta chains drawn from one sample of a study of CXCR3-negative and CXCR3-positive naive CD8 T cells. TCRdb reprocessed the 5' RACE reads and keeps a single row for each CDR3 protein, giving no DNA. Recorded for this sample: around 60,000 distinct CDR3 sequences. Sequenced material: naive CXCR3+ CD8+ T cells from blood. The receptor set was obtained from a human donor in good health. Some clones in this sample may be carry-over from other donors' samples. Both conserved end residues are part of each CDR3. Each record gives: J gene, V gene, clone size, CDR3 protein. The listing skips clone size in some rows; elsewhere it reads once, few, many or a size class.

>TRBJ2-7|TRBV29-1|medium-sized
CSVVQGSYEQYF
>TRBJ2-2|TRBV6-6|NA
CASREPNTGELFF
>TRBJ1-3|TRBV20-1|NA
CSALAPLSGNTIYF
>TRBJ2-1|TRBV11-3|NA
CASSLGQRGGPYNEQFF
>TRBJ1-1|TRBV7-9|NA
CASSPGTEAFF
>TRBJ1-2|TRBV5-1|NA
CASRVSPGQKVYGYTF
>TRBJ2-3|TRBV6-2/TRBV6-3|NA
CASSYSIFPGLASDTQYF
>TRBJ2-7|TRBV25-1|NA
CASSEWGGGYEQYF
>TRBJ2-3|TRBV3-1|NA
CASSQDPALLTQYF
>TRBJ2-1|TRBV29-1|NA
CSVEDPGTGHNEQFF
>TRBJ2-7|TRBV24-1|NA
CATSAGHLDEQYF
>TRBJ2-5|TRBV5-1|NA
CASSLEGQETQYF
>TRBJ1-2|TRBV4-3|NA
CASSQGGSSYGYTF
>TRBJ2-7|TRBV29-1|NA
CSVGGGPYEQYF
>TRBJ2-1|TRBV12-3/TRBV12-4|NA
CASSLGGDNEQFF
>TRBJ2-1|TRBV28|NA
CASSLEGAWGNEQFF
>TRBJ2-2|TRBV7-3|NA
CASSSGLAGESELFF
>TRBJ2-7|TRBV14|NA
CASSLGTTVYEQYF
>TRBJ2-7|TRBV7-8|NA
CASSSRGRGSYEQYF
>TRBJ2-3|TRBV15|NA
CATTHLGQWTDTQYF
>TRBJ2-7|TRBV4-3|NA
CASSQDSSMGHYEQYF
>TRBJ2-7|TRBV6-6|NA
CASSYSIAVGQDKSYEQYF
>TRBJ2-7|TRBV5-6|NA
CASSFSDSYEQYF
>TRBJ2-1|TRBV29-1|NA
CSVDPTSGYYNEQFF
>TRBJ2-3|TRBV29-1|NA
CSVTGTSTDTQYF
>TRBJ2-1|TRBV6-2/TRBV6-3|NA
CASSYVAGGYNEQFF
>TRBJ1-4|TRBV12-3/TRBV12-4|NA
CASNTGASNEKLFF
>TRBJ2-2|TRBV29-1|NA
CSVSWTLGNTGELFF
>TRBJ2-7|TRBV7-9|NA
CASSSPPSRYEQYF
>TRBJ1-1|TRBV6-5|NA
CASSYSGARKLMNTEAFF
>TRBJ2-7|TRBV11-2|NA
CASSFGDFYEQYF
>TRBJ2-1|TRBV5-1|NA
CASSFPGVYNEQFF
>TRBJ2-3|TRBV7-3|NA
CASSLTGLAGDTDTQYF
>TRBJ1-5|TRBV4-1|NA
CASSQDPGTGGHQPQHF
>TRBJ2-6|TRBV7-3|NA
CASSYGVPGANVLTF
>TRBJ2-1|TRBV5-4|NA
CASSKAPRDRVYNEQFF
>TRBJ1-5|TRBV7-8|NA
CASMTEAGNQPQHF
>TRBJ2-5|TRBV4-3|NA
CASRKSTGNTEETQYF
>TRBJ2-1|TRBV13|NA
CASSSGTSGVYNEQFF
>TRBJ2-7|TRBV4-2|NA
CASSPEGGDYEQYF
>TRBJ2-2|TRBV4-3|NA
CASSQDRMGLGDTGELFF
>TRBJ2-3|TRBV27|NA
CASSPFFSPTDTQYF
>TRBJ1-2|TRBV7-6|NA
CASSPPGPTYGYTF
>TRBJ2-2|TRBV4-1|NA
CASSQWTGANTGELFF
>TRBJ1-4|TRBV5-1|NA
CASSIQQGVGEKLFF
>TRBJ2-2|TRBV29-1|medium-sized
CSVQDRGELFF
>TRBJ2-7|TRBV28|NA
CASSLRNEQYF
>TRBJ1-1|TRBV28|NA
CASSLPGTVNTEAFF
>TRBJ2-2|TRBV4-1|NA
CASSELPSSGLSGELFF
>TRBJ2-7|TRBV28|NA
CASSSRYPREYGNEQYF
>TRBJ2-4|TRBV28|NA
CASTLGTAKNIQYF
>TRBJ2-2|TRBV6-5|NA
CASRTGNTGELFF
>TRBJ2-1|TRBV5-1|NA
CASNPPGLAGDEQFF
>TRBJ1-2|TRBV7-6|NA
CASSLDGIYGYTF
>TRBJ1-4|TRBV7-9|NA
CASSERTGFFSSEKLFF
>TRBJ2-3|TRBV15|NA
CATSREPGGTDTQYF
>TRBJ1-5|TRBV12-3/TRBV12-4|NA
CASSLTGAGNQPQHF
>TRBJ2-7|TRBV19|NA
CASGDRGPYEQYF
>TRBJ2-7|TRBV28|NA
CASSLFSTSYEQYF
>TRBJ2-1|TRBV6-2/TRBV6-3|NA
CASSATVHEQFF